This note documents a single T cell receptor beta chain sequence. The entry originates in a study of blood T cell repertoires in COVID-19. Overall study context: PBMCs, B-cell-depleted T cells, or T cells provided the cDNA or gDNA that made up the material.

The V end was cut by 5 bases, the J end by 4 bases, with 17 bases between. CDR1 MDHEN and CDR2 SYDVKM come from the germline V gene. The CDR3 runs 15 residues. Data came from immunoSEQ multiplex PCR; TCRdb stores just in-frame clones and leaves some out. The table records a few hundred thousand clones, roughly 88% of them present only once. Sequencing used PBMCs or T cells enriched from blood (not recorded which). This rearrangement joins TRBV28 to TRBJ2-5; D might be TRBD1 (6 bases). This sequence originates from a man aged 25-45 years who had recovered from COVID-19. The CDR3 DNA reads TGTGCCAGCAGTCCCCTTTGGACAGCCCGAGAGACCCAGTACTTC. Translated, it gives CASSPLWTARETQYF.